The clone carrying this TCR beta chain was detected many times. The CDR3 sequence is 14 residues long. V was trimmed by 3 bases and J by 5 bases, leaving 8 bases between them. This entry is derived from a study of human T cells and chemical hapten exposure. Via MiXCR, TCRdb re-called the RACE reads, giving one row per CDR3 protein. The sample carries around 300,000 distinct CDR3 sequences, about 7% recorded once. This sample's time point: patch test 1, 2 weeks after DPC sensitization. Noted treatment: therapeutic diphenylcyclopropenone sensitization with weekly scalp DPC. The V and J genes are TRBV12-3 or TRBV12-4 and TRBJ1-6; D is uncertain. The material was whole blood, obtained in connection with sensitization to the hapten diphenylcyclopropenone (DPC). This clonotype originated in a woman younger than 30 with alopecia areata. Some clones in this sample may be carry-over from other donors' samples. The CDR3 DNA reads as TGTGCCAGCAGTTTTTCGGGGAATAATTCACCCCTCCACTTT. It yields the protein CASSFSGNNSPLHF.